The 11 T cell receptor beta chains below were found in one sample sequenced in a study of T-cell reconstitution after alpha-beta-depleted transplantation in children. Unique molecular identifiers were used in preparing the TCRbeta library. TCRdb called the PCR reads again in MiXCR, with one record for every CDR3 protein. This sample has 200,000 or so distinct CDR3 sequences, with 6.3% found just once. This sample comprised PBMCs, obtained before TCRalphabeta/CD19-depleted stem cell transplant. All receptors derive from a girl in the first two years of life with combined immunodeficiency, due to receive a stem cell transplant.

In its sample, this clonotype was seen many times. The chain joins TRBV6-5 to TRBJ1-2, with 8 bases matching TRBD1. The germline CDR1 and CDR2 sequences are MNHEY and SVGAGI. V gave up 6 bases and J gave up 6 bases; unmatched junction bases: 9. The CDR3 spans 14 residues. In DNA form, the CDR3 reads TGTGCCAGCAGAAAAATGCAGGGGGCGGATGGCTACACCTTC. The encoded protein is CASRKMQGADGYTF.

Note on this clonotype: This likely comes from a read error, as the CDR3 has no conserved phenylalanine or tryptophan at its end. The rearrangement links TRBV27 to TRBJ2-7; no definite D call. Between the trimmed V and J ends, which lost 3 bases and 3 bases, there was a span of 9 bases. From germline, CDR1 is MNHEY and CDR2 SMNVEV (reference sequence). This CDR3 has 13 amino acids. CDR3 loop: CASSFGGYYEQYY. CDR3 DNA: TGTGCCAGCAGTTTCGGTGGCTACTACGAGCAGTACTAC.

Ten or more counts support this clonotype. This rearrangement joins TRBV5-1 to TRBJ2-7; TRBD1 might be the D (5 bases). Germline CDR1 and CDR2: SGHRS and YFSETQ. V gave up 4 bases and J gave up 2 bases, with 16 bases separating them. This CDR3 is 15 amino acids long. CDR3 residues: CASSLGRSGAYEQYF. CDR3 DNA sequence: TGCGCCAGCAGCCTGGGGCGAAGTGGGGCCTACGAGCAGTACTTC.

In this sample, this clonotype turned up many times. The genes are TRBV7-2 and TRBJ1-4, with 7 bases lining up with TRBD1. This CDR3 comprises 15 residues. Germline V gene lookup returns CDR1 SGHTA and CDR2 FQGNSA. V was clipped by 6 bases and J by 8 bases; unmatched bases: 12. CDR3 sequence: CASSPGTVRREKLFF. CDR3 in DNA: TGTGCCAGCAGTCCCGGGACAGTTCGTCGAGAAAAACTGTTTTTT.

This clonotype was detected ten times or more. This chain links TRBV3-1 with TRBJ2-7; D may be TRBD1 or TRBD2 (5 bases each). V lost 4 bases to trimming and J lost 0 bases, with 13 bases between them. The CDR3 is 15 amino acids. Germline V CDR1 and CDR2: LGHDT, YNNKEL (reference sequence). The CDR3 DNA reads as TGTGCCAGCAGCCGTACCGGGACGGCCTCCTACGAGCAGTACTTC. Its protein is CASSRTGTASYEQYF.

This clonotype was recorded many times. CDR3 sequence reads: CASSWGQGFSYEQYF. The CDR3 region has the DNA TGTGCCAGCAGTTGGGGACAGGGTTTCTCCTACGAGCAGTACTTC. The J gene is TRBJ2-7, the V gene TRBV12-3 or TRBV12-4, with TRBD1 identical over 9 bases. The CDR3 runs 15 residues. V lost 4 bases to trimming and J lost 0 bases; unmatched junction nucleotides: 4.

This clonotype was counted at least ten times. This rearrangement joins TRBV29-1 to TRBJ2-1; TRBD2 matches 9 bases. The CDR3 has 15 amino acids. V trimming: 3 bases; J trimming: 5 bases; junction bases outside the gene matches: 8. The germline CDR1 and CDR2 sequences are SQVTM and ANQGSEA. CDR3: CSVEFSGGWDNEQFF. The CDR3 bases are TGCAGCGTTGAGTTTAGCGGGGGTTGGGACAATGAGCAGTTCTTC.

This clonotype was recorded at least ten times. CDR3 DNA sequence: TGCACTACGGACAGGGGGCCATTTAACTATGGCTACACCTTC. It is translated as CTTDRGPFNYGYTF. The chain links TRBV20-1 to TRBJ1-2; TRBD1 agrees at 11 bases. Germline V gives CDR1 DFQATT, CDR2 SNEGSKA (reference sequence). This CDR3 region has 14 residues.

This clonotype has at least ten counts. Here the CDR3 reads CASSLGVGELFF. CDR3 sequence (DNA): TGTGCCAGCAGCCTAGGGGTCGGGGAGCTGTTTTTT. V and J are TRBV5-5 and TRBJ2-2; maybe TRBD1 (5 bases). V was clipped by 4 bases and J by 7 bases, with 8 bases between them. Germline lookup yields CDR1 SGHKS and CDR2 YYEKEE (reference sequence). The CDR3 covers 12 residues.

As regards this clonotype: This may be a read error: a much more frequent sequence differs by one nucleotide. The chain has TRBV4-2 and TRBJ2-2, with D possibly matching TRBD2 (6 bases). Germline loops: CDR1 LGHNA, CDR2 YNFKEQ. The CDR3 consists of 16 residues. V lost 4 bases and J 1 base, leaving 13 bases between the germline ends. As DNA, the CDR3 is TGTGCCAGCAGCCGGAGGGTGGGCCTGAACACCGGGGAGCTGTTTTTT. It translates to CASSRRVGLNTGELFF.

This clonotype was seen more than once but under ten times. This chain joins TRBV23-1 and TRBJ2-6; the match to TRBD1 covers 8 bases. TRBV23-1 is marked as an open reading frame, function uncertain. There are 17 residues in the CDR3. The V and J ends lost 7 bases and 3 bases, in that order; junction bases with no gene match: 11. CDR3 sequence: CASNEDRAKGGANVLTF. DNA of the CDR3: TGCGCCAGCAATGAGGACAGGGCAAAAGGTGGGGCCAACGTCCTGACTTTC.